This entry describes one T cell receptor (beta chain). Several immunoSEQ 96-well plates shared each subset's DNA, each plate a replicate. Only in-frame clones appear in the TCRdb table, and some are missing; sequencing was by immunoSEQ multiplex PCR. The table shows roughly 1,100,000 clones, with about 76% occurring only once. The data were obtained in a study of shared clonotypes between healthy human individuals. CDR1 and CDR2 (germline): SGHRS, YFSETQ. CDR3 size: 16 residues. V lost 0 bases and J 3 bases, leaving 14 bases between the germline ends. Sequencing input: memory CD4+ T cells sorted from blood. As for subset: CD45RA-negative fraction. This chain uses TRBV5-1 with TRBJ2-3; tentative D call: TRBD2 (6 bases). The source is a man aged 18-30 years in good health. The CDR3 nucleotides read TGCGCCAGCAGCTTGGCCGCGGGGCGTGGGACAGATACGCAGTATTTT. It translates to CASSLAAGRGTDTQYF.